The T cell receptor beta chain under discussion was sequenced for a study of cytomegalovirus exposure and HLA in healthy donors. Germline lookup yields CDR1 SNHLY and CDR2 FYNNEI. Between the trimmed V and J ends, which lost 6 bases and 0 bases, there was a span of 14 bases. The CDR3 loop spans 15 amino acids. Of note for this clone: Its specificity is unknown.

Study-level results: HLA alleles were associated with 16,951 TCR beta sequences in a later analysis at 0.05 false discovery rate. A further, later analysis showed that HLA-associated TCR beta chains (compared with equally common others) were more clonally expanded. A few CMV-associated chains proved CMV antigen-specific in vitro.

Unrecorded immune exposure was likely among donors, who were nominally healthy when sampled. It was with 60 Vbeta and 13 Jbeta primers that the PCR ran. Profiled with immunoSEQ multiplex PCR; TCRdb holds only in-frame clones, not every one. The table lists some 110,000 clones, under 80% of them singletons. The source of this sequence is a woman in her forties in good health and CMV-seropositive. The sample consisted of PBMCs. The gene calls are TRBV2 and TRBJ1-2; maybe TRBD1 (6 bases). The CDR3 DNA reads as TGTGCCAGCAGCAACACAGGGAAAGCTAACTATGGCTACACCTTC. This encodes CASSNTGKANYGYTF.